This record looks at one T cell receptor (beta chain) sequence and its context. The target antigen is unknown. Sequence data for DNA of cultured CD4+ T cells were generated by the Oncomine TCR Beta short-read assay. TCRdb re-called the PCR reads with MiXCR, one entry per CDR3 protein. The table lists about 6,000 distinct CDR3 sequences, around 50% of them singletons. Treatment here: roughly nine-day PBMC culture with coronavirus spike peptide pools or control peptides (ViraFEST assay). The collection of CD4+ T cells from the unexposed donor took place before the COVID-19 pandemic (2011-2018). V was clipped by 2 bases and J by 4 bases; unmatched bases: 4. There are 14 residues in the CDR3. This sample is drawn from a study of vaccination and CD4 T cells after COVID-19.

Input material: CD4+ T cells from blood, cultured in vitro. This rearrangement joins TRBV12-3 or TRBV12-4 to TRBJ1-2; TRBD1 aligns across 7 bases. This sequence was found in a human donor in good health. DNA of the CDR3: TGTGCCAGCAGTTTAAGGTCAGGGGGCTATGGCTACACCTTC. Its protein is CASSLRSGGYGYTF.